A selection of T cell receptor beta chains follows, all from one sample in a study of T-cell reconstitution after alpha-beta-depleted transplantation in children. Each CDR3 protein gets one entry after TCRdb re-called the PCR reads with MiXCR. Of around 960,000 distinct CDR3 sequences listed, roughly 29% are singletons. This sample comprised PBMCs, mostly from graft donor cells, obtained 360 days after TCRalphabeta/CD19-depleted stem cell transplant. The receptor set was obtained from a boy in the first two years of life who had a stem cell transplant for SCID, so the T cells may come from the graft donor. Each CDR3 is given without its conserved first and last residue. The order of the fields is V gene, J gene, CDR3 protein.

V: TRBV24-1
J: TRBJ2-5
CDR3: ATSHSSRPWAQY

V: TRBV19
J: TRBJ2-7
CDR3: ASSRGTGAPYEQY

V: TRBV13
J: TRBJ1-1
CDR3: ASSPLDRPTEAF

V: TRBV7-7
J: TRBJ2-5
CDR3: ASSPRRVLGGPRTQY

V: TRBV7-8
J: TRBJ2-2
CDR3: ASSLIPRAVTGELF

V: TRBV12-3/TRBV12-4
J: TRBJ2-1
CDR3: ASSLAPWGFSNEQF

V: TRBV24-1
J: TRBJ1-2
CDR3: ATSEGVRGYT

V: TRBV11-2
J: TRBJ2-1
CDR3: ASSLEWTWGAYNEQF

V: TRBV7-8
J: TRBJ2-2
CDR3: ASNVGGPNTGELF

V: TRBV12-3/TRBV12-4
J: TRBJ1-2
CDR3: ASSPRTGRGNYGYT

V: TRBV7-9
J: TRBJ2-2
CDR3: ASSSTDRELF

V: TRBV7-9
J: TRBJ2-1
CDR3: ASSSLPFPPVLF

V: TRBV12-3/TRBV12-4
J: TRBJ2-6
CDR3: ASSHISGANVLT

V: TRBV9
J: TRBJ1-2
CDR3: ASSVQGPDTGGYT

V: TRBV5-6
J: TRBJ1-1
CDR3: ASSPRGQPPNTEAF

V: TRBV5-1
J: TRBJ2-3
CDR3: ASRRDSSTDTQY

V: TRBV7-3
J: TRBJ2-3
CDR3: ASSKSGGASTDTQY

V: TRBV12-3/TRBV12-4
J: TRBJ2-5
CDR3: ASSSDSSQY

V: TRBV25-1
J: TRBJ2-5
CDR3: ASSEWGQGGRETQY

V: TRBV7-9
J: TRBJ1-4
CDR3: ASSLGPEGEKLF

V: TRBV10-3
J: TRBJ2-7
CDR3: AIRTGGHSYEQY

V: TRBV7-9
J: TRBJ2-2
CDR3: ASSCRQGSDRLGCTGELF

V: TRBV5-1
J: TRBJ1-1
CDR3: ASRFGDREPEAF